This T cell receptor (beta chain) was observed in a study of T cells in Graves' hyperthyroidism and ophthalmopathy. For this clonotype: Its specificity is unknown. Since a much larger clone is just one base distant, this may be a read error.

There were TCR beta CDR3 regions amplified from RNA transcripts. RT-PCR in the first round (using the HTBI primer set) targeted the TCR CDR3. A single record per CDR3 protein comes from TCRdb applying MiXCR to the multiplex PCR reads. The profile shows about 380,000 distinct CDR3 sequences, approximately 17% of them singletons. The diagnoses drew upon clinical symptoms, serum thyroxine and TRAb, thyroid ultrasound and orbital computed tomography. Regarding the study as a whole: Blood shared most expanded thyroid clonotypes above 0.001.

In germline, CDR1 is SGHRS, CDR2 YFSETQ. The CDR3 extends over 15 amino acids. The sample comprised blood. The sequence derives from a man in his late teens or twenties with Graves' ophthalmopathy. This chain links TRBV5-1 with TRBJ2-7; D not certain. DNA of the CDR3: TGCACCAGCAGCTTGGCCGGGTCAGGTCCCTACGAGCAGTACTTC. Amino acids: CTSSLAGSGPYEQYF.